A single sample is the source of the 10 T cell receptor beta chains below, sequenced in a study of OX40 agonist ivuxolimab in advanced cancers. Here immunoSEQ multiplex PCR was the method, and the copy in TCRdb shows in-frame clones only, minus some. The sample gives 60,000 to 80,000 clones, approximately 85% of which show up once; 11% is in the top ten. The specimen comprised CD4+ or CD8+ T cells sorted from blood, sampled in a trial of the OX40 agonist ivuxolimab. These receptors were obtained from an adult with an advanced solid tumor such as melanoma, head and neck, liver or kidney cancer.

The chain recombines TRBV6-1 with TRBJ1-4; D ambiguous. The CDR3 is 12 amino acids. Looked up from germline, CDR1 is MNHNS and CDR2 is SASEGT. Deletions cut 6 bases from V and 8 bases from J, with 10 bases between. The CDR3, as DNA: TGTGCCAGCAGGCGAGGGAACGAAAAACTGTTTTTT. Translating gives CASRRGNEKLFF.

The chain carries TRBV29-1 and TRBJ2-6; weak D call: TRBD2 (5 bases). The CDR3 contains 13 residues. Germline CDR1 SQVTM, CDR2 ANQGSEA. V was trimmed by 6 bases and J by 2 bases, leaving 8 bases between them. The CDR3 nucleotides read TGCAGCGTGAGAGGGACTGGGGCCAACGTCCTGACTTTC. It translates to CSVRGTGANVLTF.

This chain's CDR3 is CASSSLGPSGGAVGELFF. The CDR3 DNA is TGCGCCAGCAGCTCCCTAGGCCCCAGCGGGGGGGCCGTCGGGGAGCTGTTTTTT. This rearrangement joins TRBV5-1 to TRBJ2-2, with 10 positions matching TRBD2. Looked up from germline, CDR1 is SGHRS and CDR2 is YFSETQ. The junction had 15 bases not matched to a gene; V was cut back by 3 bases and J by 7 bases. The CDR3 runs 18 residues.

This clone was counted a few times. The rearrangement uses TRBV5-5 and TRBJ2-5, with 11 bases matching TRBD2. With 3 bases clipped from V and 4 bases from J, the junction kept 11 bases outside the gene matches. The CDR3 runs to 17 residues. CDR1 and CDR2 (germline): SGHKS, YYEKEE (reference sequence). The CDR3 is CASSSPSGLAERETQYF. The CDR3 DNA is TGTGCCAGCAGCTCCCCCTCGGGACTAGCGGAGAGAGAGACCCAGTACTTC.

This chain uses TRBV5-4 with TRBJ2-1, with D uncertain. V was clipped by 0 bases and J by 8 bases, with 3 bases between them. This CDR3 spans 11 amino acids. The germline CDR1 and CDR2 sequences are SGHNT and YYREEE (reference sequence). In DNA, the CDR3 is TGTGCCAGCAGCTTGGTTGATGAGCAGTTCTTC. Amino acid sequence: CASSLVDEQFF.

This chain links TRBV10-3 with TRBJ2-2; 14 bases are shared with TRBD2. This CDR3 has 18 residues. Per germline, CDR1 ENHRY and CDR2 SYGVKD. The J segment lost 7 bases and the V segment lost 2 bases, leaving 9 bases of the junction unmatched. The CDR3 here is CAISEPATSGRAFGELFF. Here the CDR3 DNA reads TGTGCCATCAGTGAGCCCGCGACTAGCGGGAGGGCCTTCGGGGAGCTGTTTTTT.

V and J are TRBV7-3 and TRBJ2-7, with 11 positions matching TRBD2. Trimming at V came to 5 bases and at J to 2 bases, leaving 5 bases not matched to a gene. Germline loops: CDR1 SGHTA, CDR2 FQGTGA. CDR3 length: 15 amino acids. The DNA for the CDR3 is TGTGCCAGCAGCCCGACTAGCGGGACCCCCTACGAGCAGTACTTC. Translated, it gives CASSPTSGTPYEQYF.

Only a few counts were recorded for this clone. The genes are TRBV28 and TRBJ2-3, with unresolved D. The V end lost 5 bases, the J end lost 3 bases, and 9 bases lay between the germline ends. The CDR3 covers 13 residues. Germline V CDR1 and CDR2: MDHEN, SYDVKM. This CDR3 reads CASSPSVTDTQYF. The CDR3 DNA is TGTGCCAGCAGTCCATCCGTAACAGATACGCAGTATTTT. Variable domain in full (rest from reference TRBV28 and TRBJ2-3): DVKVTQSSRYLVKRTGEKVFLECVQDMDHENMFWYRQDPGLGLRLIYFSYDVKMKEKGDIPEGYSVSREKKERFSLILESASTNQTSMYLCASSPSVTDTQYFGPGTRLTVL.

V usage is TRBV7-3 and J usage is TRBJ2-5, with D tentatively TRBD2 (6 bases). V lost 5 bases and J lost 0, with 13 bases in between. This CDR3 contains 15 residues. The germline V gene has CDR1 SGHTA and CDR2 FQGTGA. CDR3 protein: CASSLSGAYQETQYF. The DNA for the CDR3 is TGTGCCAGCAGCCTTAGCGGCGCGTACCAAGAGACCCAGTACTTC.

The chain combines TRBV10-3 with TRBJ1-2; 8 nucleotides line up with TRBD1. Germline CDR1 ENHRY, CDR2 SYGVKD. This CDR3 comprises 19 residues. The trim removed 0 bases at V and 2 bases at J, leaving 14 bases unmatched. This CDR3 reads CAISESVGQGKSSNYGYTF. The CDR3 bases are TGTGCCATCAGTGAGTCGGTCGGACAGGGTAAATCGTCCAACTATGGCTACACCTTC.